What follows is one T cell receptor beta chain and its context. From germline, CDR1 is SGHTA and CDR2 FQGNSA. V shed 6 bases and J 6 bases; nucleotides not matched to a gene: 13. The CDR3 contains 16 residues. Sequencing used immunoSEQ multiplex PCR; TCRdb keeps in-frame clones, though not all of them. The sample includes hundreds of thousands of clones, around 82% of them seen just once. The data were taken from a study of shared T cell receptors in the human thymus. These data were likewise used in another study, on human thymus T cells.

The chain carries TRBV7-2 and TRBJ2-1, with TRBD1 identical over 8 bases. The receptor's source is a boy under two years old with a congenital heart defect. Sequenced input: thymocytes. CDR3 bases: TGTGCCAGCAGTTACCGACAGGGGCTGGGGGGCAATGAGCAGTTCTTC. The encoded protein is CASSYRQGLGGNEQFF. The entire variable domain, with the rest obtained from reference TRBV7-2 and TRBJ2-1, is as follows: GAGVSQSPSNKVTEKGKDVELRCDPISGHTALYWYRQSLGQGLEFLIYFQGNSAPDKSGLPSDRFSAERTGGSVSTLTIQRTQQEDSAVYLCASSYRQGLGGNEQFFGPGTRLTVL.